This T cell receptor beta chain is from a study of blood T cell repertoires in COVID-19. Some clones are missing from TCRdb's copy, which holds only in-frame ones; the method was immunoSEQ multiplex PCR. The table shows tens of thousands of clones, with roughly 70% occurring only once. This clonotype originated in a man between 65 and 79 years old with acute or convalescent COVID-19. The sequenced sample consisted of peripheral blood.

CDR3 region: CASRQSLSIGYTF. The CDR3 DNA is TGTGCCAGCCGACAGTCTTTAAGTATAGGCTACACCTTC. The chain recombines TRBV27 with TRBJ1-2, with D perhaps matching TRBD1 (5 bases). The CDR3 length is 13 residues. The V end was cut by 8 bases, the J end by 8 bases, with 18 bases between. CDR1 is MNHEY, CDR2 SMNVEV, per germline (reference sequence).